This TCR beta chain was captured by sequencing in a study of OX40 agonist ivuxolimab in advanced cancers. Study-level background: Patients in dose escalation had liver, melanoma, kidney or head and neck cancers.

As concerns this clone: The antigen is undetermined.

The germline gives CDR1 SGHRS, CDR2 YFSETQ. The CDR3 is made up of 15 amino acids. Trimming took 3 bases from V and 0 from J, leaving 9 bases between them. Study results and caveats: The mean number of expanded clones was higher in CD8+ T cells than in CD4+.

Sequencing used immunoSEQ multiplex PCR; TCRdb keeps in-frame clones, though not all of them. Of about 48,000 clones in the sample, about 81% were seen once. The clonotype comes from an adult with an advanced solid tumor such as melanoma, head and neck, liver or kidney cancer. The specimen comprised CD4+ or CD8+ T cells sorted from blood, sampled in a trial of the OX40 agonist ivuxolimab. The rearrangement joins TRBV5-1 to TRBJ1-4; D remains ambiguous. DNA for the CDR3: TGCGCCAGCAGCTGGAATACTGCAACTAATGAAAAACTGTTTTTT. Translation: CASSWNTATNEKLFF.